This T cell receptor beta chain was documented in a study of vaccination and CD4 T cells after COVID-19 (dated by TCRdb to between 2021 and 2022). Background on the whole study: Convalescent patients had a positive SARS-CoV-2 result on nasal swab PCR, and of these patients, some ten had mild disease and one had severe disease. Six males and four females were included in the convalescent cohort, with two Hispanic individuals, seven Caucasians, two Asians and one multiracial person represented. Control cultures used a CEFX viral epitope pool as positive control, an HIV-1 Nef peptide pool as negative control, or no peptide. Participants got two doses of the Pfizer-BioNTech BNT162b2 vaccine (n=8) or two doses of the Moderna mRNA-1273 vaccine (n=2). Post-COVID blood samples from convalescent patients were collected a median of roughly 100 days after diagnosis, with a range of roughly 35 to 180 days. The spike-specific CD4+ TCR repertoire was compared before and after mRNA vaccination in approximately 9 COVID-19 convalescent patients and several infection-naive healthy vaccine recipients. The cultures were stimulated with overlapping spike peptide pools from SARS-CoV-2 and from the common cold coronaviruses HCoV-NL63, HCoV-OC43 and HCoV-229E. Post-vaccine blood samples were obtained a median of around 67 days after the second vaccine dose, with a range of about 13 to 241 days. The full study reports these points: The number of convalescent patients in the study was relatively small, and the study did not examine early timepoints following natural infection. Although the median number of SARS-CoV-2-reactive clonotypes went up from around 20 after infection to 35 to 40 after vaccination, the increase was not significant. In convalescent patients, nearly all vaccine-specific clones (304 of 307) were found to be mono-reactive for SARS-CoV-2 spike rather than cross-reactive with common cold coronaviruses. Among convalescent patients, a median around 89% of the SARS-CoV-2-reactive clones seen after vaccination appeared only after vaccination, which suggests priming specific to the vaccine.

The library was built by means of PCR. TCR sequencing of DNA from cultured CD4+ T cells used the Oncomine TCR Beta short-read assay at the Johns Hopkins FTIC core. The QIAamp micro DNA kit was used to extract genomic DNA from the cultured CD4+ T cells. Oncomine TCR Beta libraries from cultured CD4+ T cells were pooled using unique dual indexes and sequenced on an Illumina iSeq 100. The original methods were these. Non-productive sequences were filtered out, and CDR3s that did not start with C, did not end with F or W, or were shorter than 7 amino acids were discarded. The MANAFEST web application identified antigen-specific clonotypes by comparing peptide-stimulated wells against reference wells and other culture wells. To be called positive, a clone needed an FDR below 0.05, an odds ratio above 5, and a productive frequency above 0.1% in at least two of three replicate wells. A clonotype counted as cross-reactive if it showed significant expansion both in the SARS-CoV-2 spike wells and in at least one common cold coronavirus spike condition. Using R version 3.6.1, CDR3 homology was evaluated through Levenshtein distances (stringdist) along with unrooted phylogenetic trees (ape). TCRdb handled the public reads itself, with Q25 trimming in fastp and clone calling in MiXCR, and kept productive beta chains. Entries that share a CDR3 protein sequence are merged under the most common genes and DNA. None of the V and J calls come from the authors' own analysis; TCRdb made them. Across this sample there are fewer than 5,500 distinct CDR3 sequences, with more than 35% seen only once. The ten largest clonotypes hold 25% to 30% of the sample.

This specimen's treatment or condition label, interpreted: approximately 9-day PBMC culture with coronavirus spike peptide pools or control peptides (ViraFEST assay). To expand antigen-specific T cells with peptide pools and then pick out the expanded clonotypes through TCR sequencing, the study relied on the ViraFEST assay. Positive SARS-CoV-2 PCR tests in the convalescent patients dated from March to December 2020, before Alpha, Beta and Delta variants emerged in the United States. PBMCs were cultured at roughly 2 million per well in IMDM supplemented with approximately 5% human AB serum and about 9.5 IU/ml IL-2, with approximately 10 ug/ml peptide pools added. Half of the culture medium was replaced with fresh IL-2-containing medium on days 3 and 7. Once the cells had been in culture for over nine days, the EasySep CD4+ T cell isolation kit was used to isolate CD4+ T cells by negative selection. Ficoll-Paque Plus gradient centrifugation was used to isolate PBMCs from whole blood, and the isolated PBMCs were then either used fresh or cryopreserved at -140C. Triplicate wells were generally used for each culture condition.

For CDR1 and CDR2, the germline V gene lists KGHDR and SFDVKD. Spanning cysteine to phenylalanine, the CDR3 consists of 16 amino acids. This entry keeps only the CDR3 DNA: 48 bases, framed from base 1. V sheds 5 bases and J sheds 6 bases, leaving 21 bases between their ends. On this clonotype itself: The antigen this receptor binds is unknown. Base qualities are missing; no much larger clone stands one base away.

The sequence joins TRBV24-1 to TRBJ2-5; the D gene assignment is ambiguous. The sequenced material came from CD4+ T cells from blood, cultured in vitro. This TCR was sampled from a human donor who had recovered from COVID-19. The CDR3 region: CATSGNSWLIRKTQYF. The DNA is TGTGCCACCAGTGGCAACAGCTGGCTAATACGGAAGACCCAGTACTTC.